This is a list of T cell receptor beta chains from one sample in a study of blood T cell dynamics during melanoma immunotherapy. Using immunoSEQ multiplex PCR, the repertoire was profiled, and TCRdb retains in-frame clones only, with some absent. The table lists approximately 28,000 clones, approximately 80% of them singletons. The material was blood, obtained from a patient treated with checkpoint blockade. The receptors originated from a human donor with melanoma. Each CDR3 is given with its conserved first and last residue. The D gene is left open where the match is weak. A clone size is listed for some rows: how often the clone was seen (once, few, many), or a class if it is expanded.

J gene: TRBJ2-7; clone size: once; V gene: TRBV7-8; CDR3 length: 15; D gene: TRBD2; CDR3 protein: CASSLVRTSSYEQYF; CDR3 DNA: TGTGCCAGCAGCTTAGTCCGGACTAGCTCCTACGAGCAGTACTTC
J gene: TRBJ2-2; clone size: medium-sized; V gene: TRBV6-4; CDR3 length: 17; D gene: .; CDR3 protein: CASSRTQGGTNTGELFF; CDR3 DNA: TGTGCCAGCAGCCGGACCCAGGGCGGTACGAACACCGGGGAGCTGTTTTTT
J gene: TRBJ2-1; clone size: .; V gene: TRBV5-5; CDR3 length: 15; D gene: TRBD1; CDR3 protein: CASSSGTGAYNEQFF; CDR3 DNA: TGTGCCAGCAGCTCCGGGACAGGAGCCTACAATGAGCAGTTCTTC
J gene: TRBJ2-1; clone size: .; V gene: TRBV6-1; CDR3 length: 14; D gene: TRBD2; CDR3 protein: CASSESGRYNEQFF; CDR3 DNA: TGTGCCAGCAGTGAAAGCGGGAGATACAATGAGCAGTTCTTC
J gene: TRBJ2-2; clone size: .; V gene: TRBV19; CDR3 length: 15; D gene: .; CDR3 protein: CASSMGIGLTGELFF; CDR3 DNA: TGTGCCAGTAGTATGGGAATAGGGTTGACCGGGGAGCTGTTTTTT
J gene: TRBJ1-2; clone size: .; V gene: TRBV27; CDR3 length: 15; D gene: TRBD1; CDR3 protein: CASSGFGTGLTGYTF; CDR3 DNA: TGTGCCAGCAGCGGTTTTGGGACAGGTTTGACTGGCTACACCTTC
J gene: TRBJ2-7; clone size: .; V gene: TRBV29-1; CDR3 length: 14; D gene: .; CDR3 protein: CSVRTGGAGGEQYF; CDR3 DNA: TGCAGCGTTCGCACAGGGGGCGCGGGGGGCGAGCAGTACTTC
J gene: TRBJ1-2; clone size: .; V gene: TRBV5-6; CDR3 length: 15; D gene: .; CDR3 protein: CASSSRRLQNYGYTF; CDR3 DNA: TGTGCCAGCAGCTCGAGGCGCCTGCAGAACTATGGCTACACCTTC
J gene: TRBJ1-2; clone size: .; V gene: TRBV27; CDR3 length: 16; D gene: .; CDR3 protein: CASSLSSLEPRYGYTF; CDR3 DNA: TGTGCCAGCAGTTTATCTTCTTTAGAGCCGCGCTATGGCTACACCTTC
J gene: TRBJ2-2; clone size: .; V gene: TRBV7-2; CDR3 length: 12; D gene: TRBD1; CDR3 protein: CASGGQVGELFF; CDR3 DNA: TGTGCCAGCGGAGGACAGGTCGGGGAGCTGTTTTTT
J gene: TRBJ2-5; clone size: .; V gene: TRBV28; CDR3 length: 13; D gene: .; CDR3 protein: CASRWWEGETQYF; CDR3 DNA: TGTGCCAGCAGGTGGTGGGAAGGGGAGACCCAGTACTTC
J gene: TRBJ1-4; clone size: .; V gene: TRBV7-2; CDR3 length: 18; D gene: TRBD1; CDR3 protein: CASSWKNTNRGTNEKLFF; CDR3 DNA: TGTGCCAGCAGCTGGAAAAATACGAACAGGGGGACTAATGAAAAACTGTTTTTT
J gene: TRBJ1-4; clone size: .; V gene: TRBV4-2; CDR3 length: 17; D gene: .; CDR3 protein: CASSQPITTGLGEKLFF; CDR3 DNA: TGTGCCAGCAGCCAACCCATAACAACGGGACTTGGTGAAAAACTGTTTTTT
J gene: TRBJ2-7; clone size: .; V gene: TRBV5-1; CDR3 length: 12; D gene: .; CDR3 protein: CASSLDEGEQYF; CDR3 DNA: TGCGCCAGCAGCTTGGATGAGGGCGAGCAGTACTTC
J gene: TRBJ2-7; clone size: .; V gene: TRBV2; CDR3 length: 14; D gene: TRBD2; CDR3 protein: CASREGGSSYEQYF; CDR3 DNA: TGTGCCAGCAGGGAGGGAGGGAGCTCCTACGAGCAGTACTTC
J gene: TRBJ1-3; clone size: .; V gene: TRBV10-1; CDR3 length: 20; D gene: .; CDR3 protein: CASSGVRSGAQGLYGNTIYF; CDR3 DNA: TGCGCCAGCAGTGGGGTCCGTAGCGGGGCCCAGGGACTCTATGGAAACACCATATATTTT
J gene: TRBJ2-6; clone size: .; V gene: TRBV5-5; CDR3 length: 20; D gene: TRBD1; CDR3 protein: CASSSVFRDRVISGANVLTF; CDR3 DNA: TGTGCCAGCAGCTCGGTATTCCGGGACAGGGTAATTTCTGGGGCCAACGTCCTGACTTTC
J gene: TRBJ2-5; clone size: once; V gene: TRBV9; CDR3 length: 13; D gene: .; CDR3 protein: CASSVSQQETQYF; CDR3 DNA: TGTGCCAGCAGCGTAAGTCAGCAAGAGACCCAGTACTTC
J gene: TRBJ2-3; clone size: .; V gene: TRBV7-6; CDR3 length: 16; D gene: TRBD2; CDR3 protein: CASSLGLAGSTDTQYF; CDR3 DNA: TGTGCCAGCAGCTTAGGACTAGCGGGATCCACAGATACGCAGTATTTT
J gene: TRBJ1-5; clone size: .; V gene: TRBV28; CDR3 length: 12; D gene: .; CDR3 protein: CASSFWGQPQHF; CDR3 DNA: TGTGCCAGCAGTTTTTGGGGACAGCCCCAGCATTTT
J gene: TRBJ2-7; clone size: .; V gene: TRBV6-5; CDR3 length: 13; D gene: .; CDR3 protein: CASRHRQDRQQYF; CDR3 DNA: TGTGCCAGCAGACATAGACAGGATAGACAGCAGTACTTC
J gene: TRBJ1-5; clone size: few; V gene: TRBV19; CDR3 length: 15; D gene: TRBD1; CDR3 protein: CASREKQGAREPQHF; CDR3 DNA: TGTGCCAGTAGGGAAAAACAGGGGGCTCGGGAGCCCCAGCATTTT
J gene: TRBJ2-1; clone size: .; V gene: TRBV14; CDR3 length: 17; D gene: .; CDR3 protein: CASSQEMMGRGYNEQFF; CDR3 DNA: TGTGCCAGCAGCCAAGAAATGATGGGCAGGGGCTACAATGAGCAGTTCTTC
J gene: TRBJ1-2; clone size: .; V gene: TRBV19; CDR3 length: 16; D gene: TRBD1; CDR3 protein: CASRTRDRSSNYGYTF; CDR3 DNA: TGTGCCAGTAGAACCCGGGACAGATCATCTAACTATGGCTACACCTTC
J gene: TRBJ2-3; clone size: .; V gene: TRBV10-3; CDR3 length: 18; D gene: TRBD2; CDR3 protein: CAISERGTSGGRGDTQYF; CDR3 DNA: TGTGCCATCAGCGAAAGAGGGACTAGCGGGGGGAGGGGCGATACGCAGTATTTT
J gene: TRBJ1-3; clone size: .; V gene: TRBV11-3; CDR3 length: 14; D gene: .; CDR3 protein: CASSYSGAGNTIYF; CDR3 DNA: TGTGCCAGCAGCTATAGCGGTGCTGGAAACACCATATATTTT
J gene: TRBJ2-1; clone size: .; V gene: TRBV13; CDR3 length: 15; D gene: .; CDR3 protein: CASSFGAYSYNEQFF; CDR3 DNA: TGTGCCAGCAGCTTCGGGGCGTACTCCTACAATGAGCAGTTCTTC
J gene: TRBJ1-2; clone size: .; V gene: TRBV29-1; CDR3 length: 13; D gene: TRBD1; CDR3 protein: CSVEDRARGGYTF; CDR3 DNA: TGCAGCGTTGAGGACAGGGCCAGGGGTGGCTACACCTTC
J gene: TRBJ1-2; clone size: few; V gene: TRBV19; CDR3 length: 14; D gene: TRBD1; CDR3 protein: CASRRTGETYGYTF; CDR3 DNA: TGTGCCAGTAGGAGGACAGGGGAGACCTATGGCTACACCTTC
J gene: TRBJ2-7; clone size: .; V gene: TRBV19; CDR3 length: 16; D gene: .; CDR3 protein: CASSIVSGRNSYEQYF; CDR3 DNA: TGTGCCAGTAGTATAGTTTCCGGTAGAAACTCCTACGAGCAGTACTTC
J gene: TRBJ2-7; clone size: .; V gene: TRBV29-1; CDR3 length: 13; D gene: .; CDR3 protein: CSVETGTSYEQYF; CDR3 DNA: TGCAGCGTTGAGACCGGGACATCGTACGAGCAGTACTTC
J gene: TRBJ2-7; clone size: .; V gene: TRBV5-1; CDR3 length: 17; D gene: TRBD1; CDR3 protein: CASSLAVTGGQSYEQYF; CDR3 DNA: TGCGCCAGCAGCTTGGCCGTAACAGGGGGCCAATCCTACGAGCAGTACTTC
J gene: TRBJ1-1; clone size: .; V gene: TRBV15; CDR3 length: 15; D gene: .; CDR3 protein: CATSRDRGLNTEAFF; CDR3 DNA: TGTGCCACCAGCAGAGATCGGGGACTGAACACTGAAGCTTTCTTT
J gene: TRBJ1-2; clone size: .; V gene: TRBV7-9; CDR3 length: 13; D gene: .; CDR3 protein: CASSLVPGYGYTF; CDR3 DNA: TGTGCCAGCAGCTTAGTACCCGGCTATGGCTACACCTTC
J gene: TRBJ2-2; clone size: .; V gene: TRBV29-1; CDR3 length: 14; D gene: .; CDR3 protein: CSVHMGGARGELFF; CDR3 DNA: TGCAGCGTTCATATGGGGGGGGCTCGTGGGGAGCTGTTTTTT
J gene: TRBJ1-2; clone size: .; V gene: TRBV27; CDR3 length: 15; D gene: TRBD1; CDR3 protein: CASSSPRTGGKGYTF; CDR3 DNA: TGTGCCAGCAGTTCCCCCCGGACAGGGGGCAAAGGCTACACCTTC
J gene: TRBJ2-3; clone size: .; V gene: TRBV4-1; CDR3 length: 19; D gene: .; CDR3 protein: CASSQVPGDRGGSTDTQYF; CDR3 DNA: TGCGCCAGCAGCCAAGTGCCCGGGGACCGAGGTGGGTCCACAGATACGCAGTATTTT
J gene: TRBJ2-3; clone size: .; V gene: TRBV11-3; CDR3 length: 15; D gene: .; CDR3 protein: CASSLDGGQADTQYF; CDR3 DNA: TGTGCCAGCAGCTTGGACGGGGGGCAAGCAGATACGCAGTATTTT
J gene: TRBJ2-3; clone size: .; V gene: TRBV4-3; CDR3 length: 15; D gene: .; CDR3 protein: CASSQDEAYQGAQYF; CDR3 DNA: TGCGCCAGCAGCCAAGACGAGGCGTACCAAGGAGCGCAGTATTTT
J gene: TRBJ2-1; clone size: .; V gene: TRBV15; CDR3 length: 14; D gene: .; CDR3 protein: CATSRVGVGNEQFF; CDR3 DNA: TGTGCCACCAGCAGAGTTGGGGTGGGCAATGAGCAGTTCTTC
J gene: TRBJ2-6; clone size: .; V gene: TRBV7-7; CDR3 length: 14; D gene: .; CDR3 protein: CASSPLTGANVLTF; CDR3 DNA: TGTGCTAGCAGCCCGCTGACGGGGGCCAACGTCCTGACTTTC
J gene: TRBJ2-2; clone size: .; V gene: TRBV11-2; CDR3 length: 13; D gene: .; CDR3 protein: CASSLTRGGELFF; CDR3 DNA: TGTGCCAGCAGCTTAACTCGGGGCGGGGAGCTGTTTTTT
J gene: TRBJ2-7; clone size: .; V gene: TRBV7-8; CDR3 length: 15; D gene: .; CDR3 protein: CASSSNGVSVYEQYF; CDR3 DNA: TGTGCCAGCAGCTCAAACGGGGTATCTGTGTACGAGCAGTACTTC